This T cell receptor (beta chain) was sequenced during a study of identical twins (dated by TCRdb to the mid-2010s). Looking at the study overall: The study deep-sequenced TCR alpha and beta repertoires from monozygotic twins, unrelated adults of various ages and cord blood to test whether fetal clonotypes persist. To rule out contamination, the twin experiments were replicated at different times with different library preparation protocols. The research as a whole found: Compared with coincidental sharing between unrelated individuals, out-of-frame TCR alpha sequences shared between twins had an excess of sequences with low generation probability. In monozygotic twins, recombination models systematically underestimated out-of-frame TCR alpha sharing, but the models matched the sharing seen between unrelated individuals. Excess twin sharing in beta out-of-frame sequences was weaker because fewer shared sequences lowered the signal-to-noise ratio. Abundant cord blood beta clonotypes had fewer insertions, young adult naive repertoires showed a similar but weaker trend, and memory repertoires showed no such trend. Zero-insertion analyses could be partly confounded by invariant T cells such as MAIT and iNKT, although diverse VJ usage argued against such confounding for most clonotypes. Because the same donors could not be followed over many years, the conclusions depended on cross-sectional statistical analysis.

Spanning cysteine to phenylalanine, the CDR3 consists of 17 amino acids. Only the CDR3 portion is preserved as DNA: 51 bases, with reading frame beginning at the first base. V has 3 bases trimmed and J has 5 bases trimmed; junction bases matching no gene number 8. All donors were healthy Caucasians. Three pairs of female monozygotic twins, all aged roughly 18 to 29 years, were included in the twin cohort. CD4+ and CD8+ T cell populations were isolated with positive isolation kits from Invitrogen. The protocol used for the library was 5' RACE. Sequencer: Illumina HiSeq 2000. Template switching introduced a universal primer binding site; the final cDNA contained a unique molecular identifier, enabling accurate counting of TCR cDNA molecules. Specific primers in the conserved constant-segment region were used to synthesize first-strand cDNA for TCR alpha and beta chains. Each cDNA library was double barcoded, with a SMART-Mk sample barcode plus Illumina barcodes, to control for contamination. Two successive PCR steps introduced TruSeq adapter sequences along with Illumina sample barcodes. TCR alpha and beta cDNA libraries were sequenced on the Illumina HiSeq platform with custom primers. Per the source publication's procedure: MiGEC processed the raw reads to extract unique molecular identifiers, while MiXCR was used to determine the CDR3 positions. For each individual, recombination models were inferred using an EM algorithm with the repgenHMM and IGoR tools. The tcR package in R was used for shared clonotype analysis, with sharing normalized by the product of cloneset sizes. Out-of-frame nonproductive sequences were analyzed to study raw recombination free of thymic and clonal selection effects. The raw public reads went through TCRdb reprocessing: fastp at Q25, MiXCR clone calling, in-frame beta chains kept. Merged by CDR3 protein, the rows form single entries marked with the most common genes and DNA. The authors' filters were not applied to this entry. A total of about 530,000 distinct CDR3 sequences appear in this sample, 13% to 15% of them only once. Together, the top ten hold nearly 0.45% of the sample.

This clonotype was picked up a small number of times. The target of this receptor is not known. No much larger clone is present one base from it, and per-base qualities are unavailable. These data were also filed under a second study, of yellow fever vaccine responses in identical twins. As noted in the second study: According to the authors, the vaccine-induced T cell response in identical twins seemed to be partly convergent and partly specific to each individual. In the study, vaccine-responding T cell clones were precisely tracked in identical twins.

The sample consisted of CD4+ T cells sorted from blood. The V and J segments used are TRBV12-3 or TRBV12-4 and TRBJ2-1; a stretch of 12 junction bases matches TRBD2. The sequence was collected from a woman younger than 35 in good health. The DNA reads as follows: TGTGCCAGCAGTTTCCCGCTAGCGGGAGGGAAGAACAATGAGCAGTTCTTC. This is translated as CASSFPLAGGKNNEQFF.